This TCR beta chain emerged from a study of cytotoxic CD8 clonotypes in ibrutinib-treated CLL. Study-level results: Clonality correlated strongly with circulating CD8+ T cells and exceeded age-matched healthy donors at baseline. Elevated clonality accompanied ibrutinib response, with a return toward baseline values at progression.

The targeted sequencing depth was 1 in 200,000 to 1 in 1 million T cells. Sequencing was performed with immunoSEQ multiplex PCR; in TCRdb, only in-frame clones are kept and a portion is missing. Of approximately 100,000 clones listed, approximately 78% were seen once; the top ten hold 25% to 35%. Germline V gene data show CDR1 as SGHRS and CDR2 as YFSETQ. V lost 3 bases to trimming and J lost 1 base, with 14 bases between them. The CDR3 extends over 16 amino acids. Worth noting for this clone: Its matching antigen is unknown.

The sequenced sample was PBMCs, obtained after 12 months of ibrutinib treatment. V and J are TRBV5-1 and TRBJ2-1; D might be TRBD2 (6 bases). The origin of this receptor is a human donor with chronic lymphocytic leukemia. The CDR3 loop is CASSSRLGESYNEQFF. The CDR3 bases are TGCGCCAGCAGCTCAAGACTAGGAGAGTCCTACAATGAGCAGTTCTTC.